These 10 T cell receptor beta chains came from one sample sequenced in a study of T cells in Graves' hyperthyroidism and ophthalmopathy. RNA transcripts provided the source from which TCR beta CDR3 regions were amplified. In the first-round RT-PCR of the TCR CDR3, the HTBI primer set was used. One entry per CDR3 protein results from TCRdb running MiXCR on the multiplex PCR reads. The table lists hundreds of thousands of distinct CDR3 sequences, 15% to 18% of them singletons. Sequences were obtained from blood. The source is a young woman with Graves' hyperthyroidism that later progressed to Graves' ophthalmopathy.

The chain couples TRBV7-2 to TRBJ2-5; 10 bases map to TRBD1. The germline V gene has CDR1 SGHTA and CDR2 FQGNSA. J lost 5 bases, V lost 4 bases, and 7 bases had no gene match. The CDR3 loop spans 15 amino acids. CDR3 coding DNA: TGTGCCAGCAGCTATCGGACAGGGGGAATGGAGACCCAGTACTTC. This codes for CASSYRTGGMETQYF.

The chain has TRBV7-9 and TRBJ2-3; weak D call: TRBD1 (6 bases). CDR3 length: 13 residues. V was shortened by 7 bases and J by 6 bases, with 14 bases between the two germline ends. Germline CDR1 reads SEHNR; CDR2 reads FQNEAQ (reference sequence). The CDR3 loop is CASILEGDDTQYF. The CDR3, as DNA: TGTGCCAGCATTTTAGAGGGGGACGATACGCAGTATTTT.

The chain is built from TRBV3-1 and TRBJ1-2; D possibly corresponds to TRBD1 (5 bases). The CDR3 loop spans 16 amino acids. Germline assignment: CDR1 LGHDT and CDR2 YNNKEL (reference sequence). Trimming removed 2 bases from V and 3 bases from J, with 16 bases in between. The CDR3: CASSQPLRGRDYGYTF. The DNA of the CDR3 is TGTGCCAGCAGCCAACCACTCCGGGGCAGGGACTATGGCTACACCTTC.

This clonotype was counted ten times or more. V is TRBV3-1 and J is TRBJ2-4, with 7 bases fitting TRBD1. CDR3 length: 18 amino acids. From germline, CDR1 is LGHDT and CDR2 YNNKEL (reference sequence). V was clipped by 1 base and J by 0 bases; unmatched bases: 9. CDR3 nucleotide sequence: TGTGCCAGCAGCCAAGCCTCAGGGGGACGACTAGCCAAAAACATTCAGTACTTC. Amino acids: CASSQASGGRLAKNIQYF. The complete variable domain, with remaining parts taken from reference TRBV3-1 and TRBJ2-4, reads DTAVSQTPKYLVTQMGNDKSIKCEQNLGHDTMYWYKQDSKKFLKIMFSYNNKELIINETVPNRFSPKSPDKAHLNLHINSLELGDSAVYFCASSQASGGRLAKNIQYFGAGTRLSVL.

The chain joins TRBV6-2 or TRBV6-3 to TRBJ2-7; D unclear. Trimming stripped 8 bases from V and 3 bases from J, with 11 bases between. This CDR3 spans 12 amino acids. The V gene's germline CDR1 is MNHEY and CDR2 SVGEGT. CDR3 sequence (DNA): TGTGCCAGCGGGAAGGAACGCTACGAGCAGTACTTC. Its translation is CASGKERYEQYF.

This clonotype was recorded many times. The CDR3 is CASSLELAGGPEQFF. CDR3 in DNA: TGTGCCAGCAGCTTAGAGTTAGCGGGAGGGCCTGAGCAGTTCTTC. V and J are TRBV11-2 and TRBJ2-1; 11 bases are a match to TRBD2. The CDR3 has 15 residues. The germline gives CDR1 SGHAT, CDR2 FQNNGV. The V segment lost 0 bases and the J segment 9 bases; nucleotides outside the gene matches: 4.

The CDR3, as DNA: TGTGCCAGCAGTGATCGCGGGAGGGTCACCGGGGAGCTGTTTTTT. Residues: CASSDRGRVTGELFF. The chain joins TRBV2 to TRBJ2-2; 9 bases match TRBD2. V dropped 3 bases and J dropped 4; count of bases not matched to a gene: 3. The CDR3 runs to 15 residues. The germline V gene encodes CDR1 SNHLY and CDR2 FYNNEI.

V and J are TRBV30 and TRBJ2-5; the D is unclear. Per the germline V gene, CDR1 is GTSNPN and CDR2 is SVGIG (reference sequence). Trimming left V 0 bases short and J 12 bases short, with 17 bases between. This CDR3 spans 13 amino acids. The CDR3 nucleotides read TGTGCCTGGAGTGTTCCTGCGAGAGACCGGGAGTACTTC. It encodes CAWSVPARDREYF.

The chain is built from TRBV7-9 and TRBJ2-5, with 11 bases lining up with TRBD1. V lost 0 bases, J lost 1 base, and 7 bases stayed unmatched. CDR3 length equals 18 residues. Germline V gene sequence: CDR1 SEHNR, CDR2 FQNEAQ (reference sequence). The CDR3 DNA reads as TGTGCCAGCAGCTTAGCCGGGGAGGGGACAGGGGGCCAAGAGACCCAGTACTTC. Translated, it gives CASSLAGEGTGGQETQYF.

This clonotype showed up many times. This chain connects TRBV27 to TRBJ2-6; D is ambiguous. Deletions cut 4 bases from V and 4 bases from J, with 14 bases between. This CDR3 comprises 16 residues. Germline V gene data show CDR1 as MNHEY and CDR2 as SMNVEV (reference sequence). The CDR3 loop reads CASSSALVEGANVLTF. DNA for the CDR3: TGTGCCAGCAGTTCGGCCTTAGTGGAGGGGGCCAACGTCCTGACTTTC. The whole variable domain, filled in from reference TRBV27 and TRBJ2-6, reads EAQVTQNPRYLITVTGKKLTVTCSQNMNHEYMSWYRQDPGLGLRQIYYSMNVEVTDKGDVPEGYKVSRKEKRNFPLILESPSPNQTSLYFCASSSALVEGANVLTFGAGSRLTVL.